Sequencing of this T cell receptor beta chain was carried out in a study of T-cell reconstitution after alpha-beta-depleted transplantation in children. Broader study findings: T-cell counts and diversity at one year post-transplant came mainly from newly produced T cells. At day 60, the high TCRbeta diversity found in some patients originated from recipient T cells and thymic progenitors that had survived. The study reportedly traced alpha-beta T cells about two months after transplant to several hundred expanded graft clones.

This clonotype was counted only a few times. The antigen remains undetermined. For TCRbeta, the library was prepared with unique molecular identifiers. From the PCR reads, TCRdb called clonotypes with MiXCR, one entry per CDR3 protein. The sample includes 200,000 to 250,000 distinct CDR3 sequences, roughly 9.1% of them seen just once. Germline V gives CDR1 SQVTM, CDR2 ANQGSEA. CDR3 length: 15 amino acids. Trimming removed 6 bases from V and 2 bases from J, with 17 bases in between. Sequencing was performed on PBMCs, mostly from graft donor cells, taken 360 days after TCRalphabeta/CD19-depleted stem cell transplant. The chain has TRBV29-1 and TRBJ2-1; D is tentatively TRBD1 or TRBD2 (6 bases each). This receptor was taken from a male patient aged 2-9 years who had a stem cell transplant for acute myeloid leukemia, so the T cells may come from the graft donor. The CDR3 bases are TGCAGCGTAACCCCCCGGGGGCGCCCCTACAATGAGCAGTTCTTC. Encoded protein: CSVTPRGRPYNEQFF.